These 13 T cell receptor beta chains were sequenced from one sample in a study of CD8 T cells in Susac syndrome. RNA amounts of about 0.5 to 1 ug underwent reverse transcription with random hexamers. One entry per CDR3 protein, called by TCRdb with MiXCR from the immunoSEQ multiplex PCR reads. This table holds 200,000 or so distinct CDR3 sequences, 90% to 95% found once. Material for sequencing was CD4+ T cells from PBMCs. These receptors were taken from a human donor with multiple sclerosis.

V gene TRBV7-9 combines with J gene TRBJ2-7; D not resolved. Trimming took 5 bases from V and 3 from J, leaving 11 bases between them. This CDR3 is 13 amino acids long. Germline CDR1 SEHNR, CDR2 FQNEAQ (reference sequence). The CDR3 loop reads CASSPSSSYEQYF. As DNA, the CDR3 is TGTGCCAGCAGCCCCAGCTCAAGCTACGAGCAGTACTTC.

The chain is built from TRBV3-1 and TRBJ1-5; 7 nucleotides agree with TRBD1. Losses at the gene ends were 4 bases for V and 2 bases for J; bases not matched to a gene: 8. CDR3 length: 16 amino acids. Germline V gene sequence: CDR1 LGHDT, CDR2 YNNKEL (reference sequence). CDR3 nucleotides: TGTGCCAGCAGCCCTAATGGGGACAGCCGCAATCAGCCCCAGCATTTT. The encoded protein is CASSPNGDSRNQPQHF.

This rearrangement joins TRBV19 to TRBJ1-5, with TRBD1 as a possible D gene (6 bases). The CDR3 covers 16 residues. Looked up from germline, CDR1 is LNHDA and CDR2 is SQIVND (reference sequence). The V end lost 4 bases, the J end lost 1 base, and 14 bases lay between the germline ends. In nucleotides, the CDR3 is TGTGCCAGTAGTACGGGCCGGACAGTGAGCAATCAGCCCCAGCATTTT. Protein product: CASSTGRTVSNQPQHF. Together with reference TRBV19 and TRBJ1-5, the CDR3 gives the full variable domain: DGGITQSPKYLFRKEGQNVTLSCEQNLNHDAMYWYRQDPGQGLRLIYYSQIVNDFQKGDIAEGYSVSREKKESFPLTVTSAQKNPTAFYLCASSTGRTVSNQPQHFGDGTRLSIL.

The rearrangement uses TRBV9 and TRBJ2-7; TRBD2 might be the D (6 bases). The germline gives CDR1 SGDLS, CDR2 YYNGEE. The CDR3 sequence is 14 residues long. Trimming removed 10 bases from V and 0 bases from J, with 17 bases in between. CDR3 protein: CASSGSGASYEQYF. DNA of the CDR3: TGTGCCTCTTCGGGTAGCGGAGCCTCCTACGAGCAGTACTTC.

Concerning this clonotype: A junction boundary mismatches the germline segment, possibly from a read error. The chain employs TRBV29-1 and TRBJ1-2; D not certain. The CDR3 length is 11 residues. Germline V gives CDR1 SQVTM, CDR2 ANQGSEA. The CDR3 sequence: CSVEGAEGLAF. The CDR3 region has the DNA TGCAGCGTTGAAGGGGCCGAGGGTTTGGCCTTC.

The V and J genes are TRBV12-3 or TRBV12-4 and TRBJ1-2; 7 bases are shared with TRBD1. The CDR3 totals 13 residues. V gave up 5 bases and J gave up 2 bases; unmatched junction bases: 2. Here the CDR3 reads CASSIQGNYGYTF. CDR3 in DNA: TGTGCCAGCAGTATACAGGGGAACTATGGCTACACCTTC.

This chain joins TRBV21-1 and TRBJ1-2. TRBV21-1 counts as a pseudogene. There are 10 residues in the CDR3. In DNA, the CDR3 is TGTGCCAGCAGCGAGGGACTCCCCTTCTTC. Translating it yields CASSEGLPFF.

The CDR3, as DNA: TGCGCCAGCAGCTTGGAAGATATAAGTTCACCCCTCCACTTT. Protein sequence: CASSLEDISSPLHF. The gene calls are TRBV5-1 and TRBJ1-6; D gene unclear. This CDR3 is 14 amino acids long. The germline gives CDR1 SGHRS, CDR2 YFSETQ. Trimming took off 0 bases at V and 9 bases at J, with 10 bases between the two ends.

J is TRBJ1-2 and V is TRBV7-2; the match to TRBD1 covers 7 bases. CDR1 and CDR2 (germline): SGHTA, FQGNSA. V shed 7 bases and J 4 bases; nucleotides not matched to a gene: 9. The CDR3 has 14 residues. CDR3 amino acids: CASIRAGTVYGYTF. CDR3 sequence (DNA): TGTGCCAGCATCCGAGCGGGGACAGTCTATGGCTACACCTTC.

The chain joins TRBV20-1 to TRBJ2-7; 9 nucleotides match TRBD2. The CDR3 spans 14 residues. Germline V gene sequence: CDR1 DFQATT, CDR2 SNEGSKA (reference sequence). With 5 bases clipped from V and 5 bases from J, the junction kept 10 bases outside the gene matches. The CDR3 DNA is TGCAGTGCTCCCTATAGCGGGAGAATTGACGAGCAGTACTTC. Encoded protein: CSAPYSGRIDEQYF.

The gene calls are TRBV2 and TRBJ2-3; weak D call: TRBD2 (6 bases). Trimming cost V 3 bases and J 6 bases, with 13 bases left between them. Germline values: CDR1 SNHLY, CDR2 FYNNEI. The CDR3 spans 14 residues. Here the CDR3 reads CASSDGGSRDTQYF. The CDR3 DNA sequence: TGTGCCAGCAGTGACGGGGGTAGTAGGGATACGCAGTATTTT.

The gene calls are TRBV9 and TRBJ2-7; 11 bases are a match to TRBD2. Trimming took 4 bases from V and 6 from J; bases not matched to a gene: 6. Germline-derived CDR1 and CDR2 are SGDLS and YYNGEE. The CDR3 totals 14 residues. CDR3 sequence reads: CASSLTSGVGEQYF. The CDR3 DNA follows: TGTGCCAGCAGCTTGACTAGCGGGGTCGGCGAGCAGTACTTC.

CDR3 nucleotide sequence: TGTGCCTGGATGCGGTTGGGTTTCAACATTCAGTACTTC. Its protein product is CAWMRLGFNIQYF. The gene calls are TRBV30 and TRBJ2-4; D call uncertain. There are 13 residues in the CDR3. V was cut by 4 bases and J by 7 bases, with 14 bases left in between. From germline, CDR1 is GTSNPN and CDR2 SVGIG (reference sequence).